The TCR beta chain described here comes from a study of blood T cells in healthy people across ages (dated by TCRdb to 2013 to 2016). Concerning the study at large: In model experiments, template switching captured about one uniquely barcoded TCR beta cDNA molecule for every two T cells. Age-related changes in TCR beta repertoire diversity were measured in the study by deep sequencing normalized with unique cDNA molecular identifiers. The donors were divided into four age groups: young (average around 17 years), middle-aged (about 40), aged (around 59) and long-lived (82). The study analyzed two additional independent replicas of 1 million unique cDNA reads from the same blood draw for two donors, one aged 18 to 30 and one aged 80 or older.

Notes on this clonotype: Its antigen is not yet known. One end of the junction does not line up with germline, which may come from a read error.

The donors were roughly 40 Caucasian individuals from Russia, aged about 6 to 95 years, who were systemically healthy. Around 10 milliliters of peripheral blood were drawn from each donor into EDTA-treated Vacutainer tubes. PBMCs were isolated by Ficoll-Paque density-gradient centrifugation, with at least 6.5 million obtained per sample. Total RNA, at least 6 micrograms per sample, was extracted from PBMCs with Trizol reagent. For every donor, flow cytometry on a PBMC aliquot measured the percentage of naive CD45RAhigh/CD27high T cells. Points the paper makes about the study in general: The percentage of naive T cells measured by flow cytometry correlated strongly with observed TCR beta diversity. As age increased, observed TCR beta diversity per million T cells dropped in a roughly linear way, and a significant reduction was already evident by age approximately 40. Estimates of total diversity based on one million sequenced T cells were considered lower bounds and underestimates. Compared with the aged group, more naive CD4+ T cells, fewer expanded clones and increased TCR diversity were shown by the long-lived group, suggesting age selection. Bulk unsorted PBMC profiling prevented conclusive comparison of naive and antigen-experienced compartments. The CMV infection status of donors was not known, potentially confounding age-related changes in expanded clonotypes.

Libraries were built with 5' RACE. The reads were generated on an Illumina HiSeq 2500. A second PCR of about 7 to 12 cycles was run with a J-beta primer mix and a sample-barcoded 5' primer. A template-switch 5' adaptor carrying 12 random nucleotides introduced a unique molecular identifier onto each TCR beta cDNA molecule. At least 2.5 million CDR3-containing paired-end reads were obtained from each sample. First-strand cDNA was synthesized from all RNA with the Mint cDNA synthesis kit, primed by a TRBC-specific oligonucleotide. After uracil-DNA glycosylase treatment, a first 18-cycle PCR used universal primers M1SS and BC2_uni_R on all cDNA. The original pipeline was this. Each sample was normalized by randomly selecting 1 million high-quality reads, each carrying a distinct molecular identifier. Instead of being binned into consensus sequences, reads with shared molecular identifiers were discarded. MiTCR, set to a Q25 quality threshold and the strictest error-elimination algorithm, was used for CDR3 identification, clonotype clustering and error correction. Lower-bound total TCR beta diversity was estimated with a nonparametric unseen species model using Euler transformation. TCRdb applied fastp at Q25 and MiXCR to the public reads, then kept only in-frame beta chains. For every CDR3 protein sequence, its rows merge into one entry that carries the most common genes and DNA. V and J calls and clone size were set by TCRdb, not the authors. Present in this sample are 600,000 to 1,000,000 distinct CDR3 sequences, 20% to 30% of which were seen just once. Of the sample, approximately 3.7% is held by the ten largest clones.

The CDR3 spans 15 residues, from the cysteine through the phenylalanine. The only DNA kept is the CDR3, 45 bases in frame from the first base. For CDR1 and CDR2, the germline V gene (reference sequence) lists SSHAT and FNYEAQ. A further study also used this sample, focusing on T cells of mothers and their children. The second source states: Nine systemically healthy Caucasian individuals, comprising three mothers and their six children, were included as donors. cDNA synthesis used all of the extracted RNA, with 1.5 ug of RNA in each 15 ul reaction. In the second PCR, sample barcodes and 2-4 random nucleotides were introduced via the M1S primer. Over 8.5 million TCR beta CDR3 reads came from each mother, compared with roughly 2.8 million reads from each child. TCR recombination output is similarly shaped by thymic selection in related and unrelated pairs, with a minor effect exerted by inherited differences. Related mother-child pairs always showed normalized repertoire overlap that was slightly higher than in unrelated mother-child pairs, though the difference was never significant. Persistent microchimeric T cell clones were not detected, at a sensitivity of approximately 100 clones per million clonotypes. The study used deep NGS to compare TCR beta repertoires of mothers and children, seeking features distinguishing related mother-child pairs from unrelated individuals. On average, the children were around 11 +/- 4 years old, while the mothers were 40 +/- 4 years old. After adapter ligation with NEBNext reagents, the libraries were sequenced on Illumina HiSeq 2000 with 100+100 nt paired-end reads. To prevent cross-contamination, the mother and child libraries were prepared one month apart and sequenced in separate runs. For each donor, somewhere between about 450,000 and 2,100,000 distinct TCR beta clonotypes were identified. Naive TCR beta clonotypes were estimated from low-frequency clonotypes matched to each donor's FACS-determined naive share, without sorting.

The chain joins TRBV7-7 to TRBJ1-4, with the D gene not clear enough to name. The sequenced sample consisted of blood. The clonotype originates from a boy aged 5 to 17 in good health. This receptor carries the CDR3 CASSPSGSSNEKLFF. In nucleotide form, the sequence is TGTGCTAGCAGCCCTTCCGGGTCCTCTAATGAAAAACTGTTTTTT.